Below, 9 T cell receptor beta chains from the same sample are listed, as sequenced in a study of blood T cell repertoires in COVID-19. Some clones are missing from TCRdb's copy, which holds only in-frame ones; the method was immunoSEQ multiplex PCR. The data show a few hundred thousand clones, approximately 81% seen once. The sample consisted of PBMCs or T cells enriched from blood (not recorded which). These receptors came from a woman aged 45-60 years who had been exposed to COVID-19.

The chain employs TRBV5-5 and TRBJ2-7, with 9 bases matching TRBD1. The germline V gene encodes CDR1 SGHKS and CDR2 YYEKEE (reference sequence). V shed 5 bases and J 1 base; nucleotides not matched to a gene: 7. The CDR3 contains 15 residues. The DNA for the CDR3 is TGTGCCAGCAGACAACCGGGACAGGGATCCTACGAGCAGTACTTC. Its protein product is CASRQPGQGSYEQYF.

This clone has only a few counts. The rearrangement uses TRBV9 and TRBJ2-7, with TRBD2 identical over 9 bases. In germline, CDR1 is SGDLS, CDR2 YYNGEE. The CDR3 sequence is 16 residues long. The V gene end was trimmed by 0 bases and the J gene end by 6 bases; junction bases not matched to a gene: 10. The CDR3 is CASSVAGLAGLAEQYF. The CDR3 DNA is TGTGCCAGCAGCGTAGCTGGGCTAGCGGGGTTGGCCGAGCAGTACTTC.

This clone was picked up a small number of times. The chain carries TRBV9 and TRBJ1-5, with a tentative D call TRBD1 (6 bases). Germline V gives CDR1 SGDLS, CDR2 YYNGEE. The CDR3 has 14 residues. V dropped 0 bases and J dropped 6 bases, with 10 bases sitting between them. In DNA, the CDR3 is TGTGCCAGCAGCGTAGGGCTGGGGGCTCAGCCCCAGCATTTT. Its translation is CASSVGLGAQPQHF. Filled out from reference TRBV9 and TRBJ1-5, the complete variable domain reads DSGVTQTPKHLITATGQRVTLRCSPRSGDLSVYWYQQSLDQGLQFLIQYYNGEERAKGNILERFSAQQFPDLHSELNLSSLELGDSALYFCASSVGLGAQPQHFGDGTRLSIL.

The chain combines TRBV6-5 with TRBJ1-1; D is possibly TRBD1 (6 bases). Looked up from germline, CDR1 is MNHEY and CDR2 is SVGAGI. CDR3 size: 13 residues. Trimming cost V 8 bases and J 1 base, with 11 bases left between them. The CDR3 region is CASRQGGNTEAFF. The CDR3 DNA reads TGTGCCAGCCGCCAAGGGGGGAACACTGAAGCTTTCTTT.

This clone was seen once. The chain has TRBV18 and TRBJ1-1; perhaps TRBD1 as D (5 bases). Germline CDR1 is KGHSH and CDR2 is LQKENI. This CDR3 region has 19 residues. V lost 2 bases to trimming and J lost 0 bases, with 22 bases between them. In nucleotides, the CDR3 is TGTGCCAGCTCACCAAAACGGACCTTTGGGGGGGGGATGAACACTGAAGCTTTCTTT. Residues: CASSPKRTFGGGMNTEAFF.

The CDR3 region is CASSNRWASGGFSYNEQFF. Written as DNA, the CDR3 is TGTGCCAGCAGCAATAGGTGGGCTAGCGGGGGGTTCTCCTACAATGAGCAGTTCTTC. The rearrangement joins TRBV21-1 to TRBJ2-1; TRBD2, the table's D call, lacks a check against the DNA. TRBV21-1 is a known pseudogene. CDR3 size: 19 residues.

As DNA, the CDR3 is TGTGCCAGCAGCCCCAGCCGGGTGTCAGATACGCAGTATTTT. It codes for CASSPSRVSDTQYF. The V call is TRBV7-9, the J call TRBJ2-3; D is unclear. Germline CDR1 is SEHNR and CDR2 is FQNEAQ (reference sequence). The CDR3 length is 14 residues. V lost 5 bases to trimming and J lost 4 bases, with 13 bases between them.

This clone was seen only once. The V and J genes are TRBV19 and TRBJ1-3, with D possibly TRBD1 on 6 matching bases. Trimming cost V 7 bases and J 4 bases, with 20 bases left between them. CDR3 length: 16 amino acids. CDR1 and CDR2 from the germline V gene are LNHDA and SQIVND (reference sequence). The CDR3 DNA reads as TGTGCCAGTACCAACACCCGGGGGGCATCCGGAAACACCATATATTTT. Protein product: CASTNTRGASGNTIYF. The variable domain in full, with the rest retrieved from reference TRBV19 and TRBJ1-3, is DGGITQSPKYLFRKEGQNVTLSCEQNLNHDAMYWYRQDPGQGLRLIYYSQIVNDFQKGDIAEGYSVSREKKESFPLTVTSAQKNPTAFYLCASTNTRGASGNTIYFGEGSWLTVV.

CDR3 bases: TGTGCCAGCAGCCAACGCGAGGTACTGTTTTTT. This sequence encodes CASSQREVLFF. V and J are TRBV3-1 (or the pseudogene TRBV3-2) and TRBJ1-4; D unresolved. CDR1 LGHDT and CDR2 YNNKEL come from the germline V gene (reference sequence). The V end lost 2 bases, the J end lost 13 bases, and 8 bases lay between the germline ends. This CDR3 spans 11 amino acids.